The present T cell receptor beta chain was sequenced within a study of radiation and T cells in renal cell carcinoma. Sample time point: blood 4 weeks post-SBRT, at nephrectomy. Specified treatment: 15 Gy SBRT to primary tumor, nephrectomy 4 weeks later. This CDR3 contains 13 residues. Germline loops: CDR1 SGHRS, CDR2 YFSETQ. Trimming stripped 4 bases from V and 7 bases from J, with 14 bases between. Libraries were prepared by immunoSEQ multiplex PCR; TCRdb keeps only in-frame clonotypes and omits some of them. The repertoire has tens of thousands of clones, about 82% of them found once; the top ten carry roughly 8.8%.

This TCR derives from a man aged 45-65 years with renal cell carcinoma. The sample here was blood, taken from a patient whose treatment included radiotherapy and nephrectomy. The J gene is TRBJ1-2, the V gene TRBV5-1, with D possibly being TRBD1 (6 bases). Here the CDR3 DNA reads TGCGCCAGCAGCCGAGGGGGGTCTTTTGGCTACACCTTC. It is translated as CASSRGGSFGYTF.